One sample yielded the 6 T cell receptor beta chains listed below, sequenced in a study of beta chain features in type 1 diabetes. Study-wide points: In all four CD4+ subsets, TCRB CDR3 length was significantly, moderately reduced in type 1 diabetes.

Expressed TCRB transcripts got sequenced, as all isolated RNA was reverse transcribed. Sequencing used immunoSEQ multiplex PCR; TCRdb keeps in-frame clones, though not all of them. The data hold fewer than 350,000 clones, with 14% to 15% observed a single time. Their antigens remain unidentified. Sample: naive CD4+ T cells from blood. The receptors derive from a man younger than 35 with type 1 diabetes.

A few counts support this clone. This chain joins TRBV5-1 and TRBJ2-1, with a possible D match to TRBD1 (8 bases). Germline lookup yields CDR1 SGHRS and CDR2 YFSETQ. Trimming stripped 4 bases from V and 8 bases from J, with 19 bases between. This CDR3 is built from 15 residues. Here the CDR3 reads CASSQSGTGGYEQFF. The CDR3 DNA reads as TGCGCCAGCAGCCAGAGCGGGACAGGTGGTTATGAGCAGTTCTTC.

Regarding this clone: Other DNA sequences within the sample encode an identical CDR3. The chain joins TRBV30 to TRBJ1-5; D may be TRBD1 (6 bases). The CDR3 consists of 13 residues. The germline V gene encodes CDR1 GTSNPN and CDR2 SVGIG (reference sequence). Trimming removed 2 bases at V and 5 bases at J, with 10 bases between. The CDR3 coding sequence is TGTGCCTGGAGTCAACAGGGAGATCAGCCCCAGCATTTT. This codes for CAWSQQGDQPQHF.

This clone was seen only a few times. The rearrangement links TRBV29-1 to TRBJ1-2; TRBD1 aligns across 10 bases. V dropped 5 bases and J dropped 3; count of bases not matched to a gene: 9. The germline V gene has CDR1 SQVTM and CDR2 ANQGSEA. The CDR3 consists of 15 residues. CDR3 in DNA: TGCAGCGTTTATGACAGGGGGCCCCCTGACTATGGCTACACCTTC. Its protein is CSVYDRGPPDYGYTF.

With regard to this clone: Other DNA sequences from this sample encode an identical CDR3 as well. The rearrangement links TRBV5-1 to TRBJ2-7, with 9 bases lining up with TRBD1. Germline CDR1 SGHRS, CDR2 YFSETQ. This CDR3 has 15 amino acids. The V gene end was trimmed by 4 bases and the J gene end by 2 bases; junction bases not matched to a gene: 7. The CDR3 is CASSLRQGGTYEQYF. In nucleotides, the CDR3 is TGCGCCAGCAGCCTCCGACAGGGGGGAACCTACGAGCAGTACTTC.

The gene calls are TRBV5-1 and TRBJ2-5; the D gene is possibly TRBD2 (5 bases). Looked up from germline, CDR1 is SGHRS and CDR2 is YFSETQ. The CDR3 is 13 amino acids. V was shortened by 0 bases and J by 7 bases, with 10 bases between the two germline ends. This CDR3 is CASSLDSDGTQYF. In nucleotides, the CDR3 is TGCGCCAGCAGCTTGGATAGCGACGGGACCCAGTACTTC.

Only a few counts were recorded for this clone. This chain links TRBV5-1 with TRBJ2-7; 9 bases align to TRBD1. Germline CDR1 is SGHRS and CDR2 is YFSETQ. The CDR3 has 13 amino acids. Trimming removed 5 bases from V and 7 bases from J; junction bases left unmatched: 7. This CDR3 is CASSPQGAEEQYF. The CDR3 DNA follows: TGCGCCAGCAGTCCACAGGGGGCTGAAGAGCAGTACTTC.